One sample yielded the 14 T cell receptor beta chains listed below, sequenced in a study of shared clonotypes between healthy human individuals. Here immunoSEQ multiplex PCR was the method, and the copy in TCRdb shows in-frame clones only, minus some. The data contain millions of clones, 85% to 95% of them singletons. The sample comprised naive CD4+ T cells sorted from blood. The sample's subset: CD45RA+ positively selected. These receptors were collected from a man between 18 and 29 years old in good health.

Worth noting for this clone: Other DNA sequences in the sample encode the same CDR3. The genes are TRBV5-6 and TRBJ2-5; D gene uncertain. Deletions cut 4 bases from V and 5 bases from J, with 6 bases between. The CDR3 is 11 amino acids. Germline-derived CDR1 and CDR2 are SGHDT and YYEEEE. CDR3 loop: CASSLQETQYF. CDR3 in DNA: TGTGCCAGCAGCCTCCAGGAGACCCAGTACTTC. The full variable domain, in which reference TRBV5-6 and TRBJ2-5 provide the parts outside the CDR3, is DAGVTQSPTHLIKTRGQQVTLRCSPKSGHDTVSWYQQALGQGPQFIFQYYEEEERQRGNFPDRFSGHQFPNYSSELNVNALLLGDSALYLCASSLQETQYFGPGTRLLVL.

The J gene is TRBJ2-7, the V gene TRBV18; 9 bases align to TRBD2. After removal of 3 bases from V and 6 bases from J, the junction contained 6 bases not matched to a gene. Germline V CDR1 and CDR2: KGHSH, LQKENI. The length of the CDR3 is 14 residues. CDR3 sequence: CASSPGGGAIEQYF. As DNA, the CDR3 is TGTGCCAGCTCACCCGGCGGGGGGGCTATCGAGCAGTACTTC.

The J gene is TRBJ2-7, the V gene TRBV30; 9 nucleotides match TRBD1. Germline lookup yields CDR1 GTSNPN and CDR2 SVGIG (reference sequence). The CDR3 consists of 12 residues. The V gene end was trimmed by 5 bases and the J gene end by 6 bases; junction bases not matched to a gene: 5. For the CDR3, the DNA is TGTGCCTGGGGGACAGGGATAAGCGAGCAGTACTTC. This encodes CAWGTGISEQYF.

The V and J genes are TRBV4-1 and TRBJ1-4; D is unclear. This CDR3 spans 16 amino acids. Trimming pared 0 bases from V and 8 bases from J, leaving 16 bases between. Germline V gives CDR1 MGHRA, CDR2 YSYEKL. The CDR3 loop is CASSQEYGPLREKLFF. CDR3 in DNA: TGCGCCAGCAGCCAAGAATACGGGCCCCTTAGGGAAAAACTGTTTTTT.

The chain has TRBV11-3 and TRBJ2-1; TRBD2 matches at 13 bases. Germline assignment: CDR1 SGHNT and CDR2 YENEEA. The trim removed 3 bases at V and 5 bases at J, leaving 1 base unmatched. The CDR3 loop spans 15 amino acids. The CDR3 nucleotides are TGTGCCAGCAGCTTGGGGACTAGCGGGGACAATGAGCAGTTCTTC. Residues: CASSLGTSGDNEQFF.

The count of this clone is one. The J gene is TRBJ2-7, the V gene TRBV18; unclear D gene. V lost 5 bases to trimming and J lost 2 bases, with 4 bases between them. Germline V gives CDR1 KGHSH, CDR2 LQKENI. There are 11 residues in the CDR3. As DNA, the CDR3 is TGTGCCAGCTCAGAAGCCTACGAGCAGTACTTC. Its translation is CASSEAYEQYF.

The chain recombines TRBV27 with TRBJ2-7; tentative D call: TRBD2 (6 bases). V lost 2 bases and J 6 bases, leaving 8 bases between the germline ends. CDR3 length: 12 amino acids. Germline CDR1 MNHEY, CDR2 SMNVEV (reference sequence). Here the CDR3 DNA reads TGTGCCAGCAGTTTAATCGGGGGCGAGCAGTACTTC. Translating it yields CASSLIGGEQYF.

The V and J genes are TRBV25-1 and TRBJ2-7, with TRBD2 identical over 8 bases. The V and J ends lost 8 bases and 4 bases, in that order; junction bases with no gene match: 13. This CDR3 has 15 amino acids. The germline V gene has CDR1 MGHDK and CDR2 SYGVNS. The CDR3 here is CASRGGLRGSYEQYF. CDR3 coding DNA: TGTGCCAGCCGGGGGGGTCTCCGGGGCTCTTACGAGCAGTACTTC.

The V gene is TRBV9, the J gene TRBJ2-3; maybe TRBD2 (6 bases). Germline CDR1 is SGDLS and CDR2 is YYNGEE. Trimming cost V 3 bases and J 3 bases, with 20 bases left between them. The CDR3 runs to 17 residues. CDR3 protein: CASSGQEAPGSTDTQYF. CDR3 coding DNA: TGTGCCAGCAGCGGGCAGGAAGCACCCGGGAGTACAGATACGCAGTATTTT.

The chain carries TRBV11-2 and TRBJ1-1; D unclear. V lost 2 bases to trimming and J lost 6 bases, with 19 bases between them. CDR1 SGHAT and CDR2 FQNNGV come from the germline V gene. The CDR3 has 16 residues. Here the CDR3 DNA reads TGTGCCAGCAGCTTACCTTATTCCTTGCGTGGGGCTGAAGCTTTCTTT. Its protein product is CASSLPYSLRGAEAFF.

The chain is built from TRBV7-9 and TRBJ2-1; D gene ambiguous. The V and J ends lost 5 bases and 6 bases respectively, with 11 bases between them. Germline-derived CDR1 and CDR2 are SEHNR and FQNEAQ (reference sequence). This CDR3 is 13 amino acids long. This CDR3 reads CASSLSRVNEQFF. CDR3 DNA sequence: TGTGCCAGCAGCCTGTCTCGGGTCAATGAGCAGTTCTTC.

CDR3 amino acids: CASRVPGRRDEQYF. Here the CDR3 DNA reads TGTGCCAGCAGAGTCCCGGGCCGGCGGGACGAGCAGTACTTC. V gene TRBV6-1 combines with J gene TRBJ2-7; a possible D gene is TRBD2 (5 bases). The CDR3 totals 14 residues. CDR1 MNHNS and CDR2 SASEGT come from the germline V gene. V was cut by 6 bases and J by 5 bases, with 17 bases left in between.

V and J are TRBV18 and TRBJ2-3; 10 nucleotides align to TRBD2. The CDR3 has 15 residues. The trim removed 2 bases at V and 6 bases at J, leaving 5 bases unmatched. The V gene's germline CDR1 is KGHSH and CDR2 LQKENI. This CDR3 reads CASSPLGLAKDTQYF. The CDR3 nucleotides are TGTGCCAGCTCACCATTGGGACTAGCGAAGGATACGCAGTATTTT.

The rearrangement joins TRBV5-1 to TRBJ2-5; no firm D call. Germline V gives CDR1 SGHRS, CDR2 YFSETQ. Trimming cost V 4 bases and J 1 base, with 20 bases left between them. The length of the CDR3 is 17 residues. CDR3 DNA sequence: TGCGCCAGCAGCCCCACGGGCGGCGGAGCAGGCCAAGAGACCCAGTACTTC. It specifies CASSPTGGGAGQETQYF.